This T cell receptor (beta chain) stems from a study of T cells in Graves' hyperthyroidism and ophthalmopathy. What was amplified from RNA transcripts were TCR beta CDR3 regions. The HTBI primer set was used in a first-round RT-PCR of the TCR CDR3. TCRdb reprocessed the multiplex PCR reads with MiXCR, giving one entry per CDR3 protein. The sample carries some 150,000 distinct CDR3 sequences, less than 25% recorded once. Patients aged 18 to 65 with hyperthyroidism were newly diagnosed, with duration under 2 months. Uncontrolled infection, other autoimmune disease, pregnancy or lactation disqualified patients from enrolment. This sample holds PBMCs from less than 13 ml fresh peripheral blood. There are many counts of this clonotype. The sequence came from a woman aged 50 to 60 with Graves' hyperthyroidism that later progressed to Graves' ophthalmopathy. The sequenced sample was blood.

CDR3 protein: CASSQILRGPNTGELFF. The CDR3 nucleotides read TGTGCCAGCAGCCAAATCCTCCGGGGGCCGAACACCGGGGAGCTGTTTTTT. The chain links TRBV3-1 to TRBJ2-2; D is possibly TRBD1 or TRBD2 (6 bases each). Germline V CDR1 and CDR2: LGHDT, YNNKEL (reference sequence). The V and J ends lost 2 bases and 0 bases respectively, with 13 bases between them. This CDR3 comprises 17 residues.